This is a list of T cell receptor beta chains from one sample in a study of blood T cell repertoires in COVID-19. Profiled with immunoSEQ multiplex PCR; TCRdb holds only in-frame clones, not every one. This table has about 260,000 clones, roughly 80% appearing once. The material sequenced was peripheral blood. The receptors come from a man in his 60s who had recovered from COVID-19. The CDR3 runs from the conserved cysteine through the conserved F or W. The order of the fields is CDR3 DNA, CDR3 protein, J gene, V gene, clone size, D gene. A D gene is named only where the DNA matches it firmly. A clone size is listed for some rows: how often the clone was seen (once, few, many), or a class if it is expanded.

TGTGCCACCAGCCTCGTGGGACTAGACAACACCGGGGAGCTGTTTTTT,CATSLVGLDNTGELFF,TRBJ2-2,TRBV15,NA,TRBD2
TGCGCCAGCAGCCCAAACACAGGGGGCAGAACTGAAGCTTTCTTT,CASSPNTGGRTEAFF,TRBJ1-1,TRBV5-1,few,TRBD1
TGTGCCAGCTCACCAGGGGACAGGGGAGATTCACCCCTCCACTTT,CASSPGDRGDSPLHF,TRBJ1-6,TRBV18,NA,TRBD1
TGTGCCAGCAGCCCCCTTCAGCGGGAGAAGCTAAGCGAGCAGTACTTC,CASSPLQREKLSEQYF,TRBJ2-7,TRBV3-1/TRBV3-2,NA,TRBD2
TGTGCCAGCACCCTAGACAGGCAAGAGACCCAGTACTTC,CASTLDRQETQYF,TRBJ2-5,TRBV6-5,NA,NA
TGTGCCACCAGCCCCAGGGGGGCAGAGCAGTTCTTC,CATSPRGAEQFF,TRBJ2-1,TRBV15,NA,NA
TGTGCCAGCAGACGACAGGGATTCTACGAGCAGTACTTC,CASRRQGFYEQYF,TRBJ2-7,TRBV27,NA,TRBD1
TGCGCCAGCGGGCAGGGGGCATACCGGGGAGCTGTTTTT,CASGQGAYRGAVF,TRBJ2-2,TRBV5-1,NA,TRBD1
TGTGCCAGTAGTAGCCGGACAGGCGTTGGGACAGATACGCAGTATTTT,CASSSRTGVGTDTQYF,TRBJ2-3,TRBV19,NA,TRBD1
TGTGCCAGCCAGGGGCCCCCTAATTCCTACGAGCAGTACTTC,CASQGPPNSYEQYF,TRBJ2-7,TRBV5-6,NA,NA
TGTGCCAGCAGAGAGTATAGCAATCAGCCCCAGCATTTT,CASREYSNQPQHF,TRBJ1-5,TRBV6-5,NA,NA
TGTGCCAGCAGTGACGCCTCGACAGGGAATCAGCCCCAGCATTTT,CASSDASTGNQPQHF,TRBJ1-5,TRBV2,NA,TRBD1
TGCGCCAGCAGCCCCCAGGGGAAGTGGGAGACCCAGTACTTC,CASSPQGKWETQYF,TRBJ2-5,TRBV5-1,NA,NA
TGCAGCGTTGAACAGGGCGAGACCCAGTACTTC,CSVEQGETQYF,TRBJ2-5,TRBV29-1,NA,NA
TGTGCCAGCAGTGAAGAGGGGGGTCGGCTAGCGGGAGTAACCTACGAGCAGTACTTC,CASSEEGGRLAGVTYEQYF,TRBJ2-7,TRBV6-1,NA,TRBD2
TGCGCCAGCAGTTACACCATAGCGGGAGACACAGATACGCAGTATTTT,CASSYTIAGDTDTQYF,TRBJ2-3,TRBV5-1,NA,TRBD2
TGTGCCTGGGGTGCAGGGGTCTCCTACGAGCAGTACTTC,CAWGAGVSYEQYF,TRBJ2-7,TRBV30,NA,NA
TGCGCCAGCAGCTTGTGGGCCCCCGCGGGGGTAGTCCGCTCAGAGTCCTACGAGCAGTACTTC,CASSLWAPAGVVRSESYEQYF,TRBJ2-7,TRBV5-1,NA,TRBD2
TGTGCCAGCAGTTTGTCAGGCGAGGGGCCCCAGCATTTT,CASSLSGEGPQHF,TRBJ1-5,TRBV27,NA,NA
TGTGCCAGCAAAGAGCCGGGCTACGAGCAGTACTTC,CASKEPGYEQYF,TRBJ2-7,TRBV6-5,NA,NA
TGTGCCAGCAGCCAAGAGTCGTTTGGGGCCAACGTCCTGACTTTC,CASSQESFGANVLTF,TRBJ2-6,TRBV14,once,NA
TGTGCCAGCAGAGGGACTGATCCCTATGGCTACACCTTC,CASRGTDPYGYTF,TRBJ1-2,TRBV2,once,NA
TGCGCCAGCAGCTCACAGGGTTGGGATGAAAAACTGTTTTTT,CASSSQGWDEKLFF,TRBJ1-4,TRBV5-1,NA,NA
TGTGCCAGCAGCTTATCAGGGGGCGAGCTATTTAACTATGGCTACACCTTC,CASSLSGGELFNYGYTF,TRBJ1-2,TRBV5-8,NA,TRBD1
TGCAGCGCCTGGACAGTCTACGAGCAGTACTTC,CSAWTVYEQYF,TRBJ2-7,TRBV29-1,NA,NA
TGCGCCAGCAGTAGGGGGCTAGCGGGAGAGTTCTTC,CASSRGLAGEFF,TRBJ2-1,TRBV10-1,once,TRBD2
TGCGCCAGCAGCCAAGAGGGCACTAGGAGCGCCTACAATGAGCAGTTCTTC,CASSQEGTRSAYNEQFF,TRBJ2-1,TRBV4-1,once,NA
TGTGCCAGCAGCTTAGGGGCCTCGAACACCGGGGAGCTGTTTTTT,CASSLGASNTGELFF,TRBJ2-2,TRBV7-2,NA,NA
TGTGCCAGCAGCTCAGGGGGCAGTACTGGAAACACCATATATTTT,CASSSGGSTGNTIYF,TRBJ1-3,TRBV11-2,NA,TRBD1
TGTGCCAGTAGCGGACAGGGGATAAACACCGGGGAGCTGTTTTTT,CASSGQGINTGELFF,TRBJ2-2,TRBV19,few,TRBD1
TGTGCCAGCAGCCAAGATCGTGTGTCCTACGAGCAGTACTTC,CASSQDRVSYEQYF,TRBJ2-7,TRBV3-1/TRBV3-2,few,NA
TGTGCCAGCAGCCCCCCGGACAGGGGGCCGGAGACCCAGTACTTC,CASSPPDRGPETQYF,TRBJ2-5,TRBV3-1/TRBV3-2,NA,TRBD1
TGTGCCAGCAGCGGAAGACAGGGGTCTTCCTATAACCTCAATGAGCAGTTCTTC,CASSGRQGSSYNLNEQFF,TRBJ2-1,TRBV9,NA,TRBD1
TGTGCCAGCAGGCTAGACAGGGGGTCCGAAAAACTGTTTTTT,CASRLDRGSEKLFF,TRBJ1-4,TRBV28,NA,TRBD1
TGTGCCACCAGTGATCCGGGCGGGAGGCCCCCAGAGCAGTTCTTC,CATSDPGGRPPEQFF,TRBJ2-1,TRBV24-1,NA,TRBD2
TGTGCCAGCAGTTTACAGCTAGGCTACGAGCAGTACTTC,CASSLQLGYEQYF,TRBJ2-7,TRBV12-3/TRBV12-4,once,NA
TGCGCCAGCAGTGAAGCGGCTTTGGGAGCCCAGCATTTT,CASSEAALGAQHF,TRBJ1-5,TRBV10-1,NA,NA
TGTGCCTGGAGCACCGACTACGACTTAACAGGGGGCACTGAAGCTTTCTTT,CAWSTDYDLTGGTEAFF,TRBJ1-1,TRBV30,NA,TRBD1
TGTGCCAGCAGTTTTGGCGGCAACACCGGGGAGCTGTTTTTT,CASSFGGNTGELFF,TRBJ2-2,TRBV28,NA,NA
TGTGCCACCAGGGAGGTCGGGGCCAAAAACATTCAGTACTTC,CATREVGAKNIQYF,TRBJ2-4,TRBV19,NA,NA
TGTGCCAGCAGGCCGACAGGGGTAGGGGAAAAACTGTTTTTT,CASRPTGVGEKLFF,TRBJ1-4,TRBV6-5,NA,TRBD1
TGTGCCACCAGTGTAGCGACAGGGGGTGTCTACGAGCAGTACTTC,CATSVATGGVYEQYF,TRBJ2-7,TRBV24-1,once,TRBD1
TGTGCCTTACAGGGTCGCCAAGAGACCCAGTACTTC,CALQGRQETQYF,TRBJ2-5,TRBV30,NA,NA
TGCGCCAGCAGCCAAGAGTCTGCTAGCAGGTATACGCAGTATTTT,CASSQESASRYTQYF,TRBJ2-3,TRBV4-1,NA,NA
TGTGCCAGCAGCTTGGCGGGTGGACAGGGAAATGAGCAGTTCTTC,CASSLAGGQGNEQFF,TRBJ2-1,TRBV5-4,NA,TRBD1
TGTGCCAGCAGTCAACAGAGCTCCTACGAGCAGTACTTC,CASSQQSSYEQYF,TRBJ2-7,TRBV6-5,NA,NA
TGTGCCAGCAGGGATTGGCAGGGCAGTGGCGAGCAGTACTTC,CASRDWQGSGEQYF,TRBJ2-7,TRBV28,NA,NA
TGCAGCGTCGTACAGGGGCTCGGGTCTGAAAAACTGTTTTTT,CSVVQGLGSEKLFF,TRBJ1-4,TRBV29-1,NA,TRBD1
TGCGCCAGCAGTCGGGACTGGGAGACCCAGTACTTC,CASSRDWETQYF,TRBJ2-5,TRBV10-2,once,NA
TGTGCCAGTAGTATACCCGGGACTAACAATGAGCAGTTCTTC,CASSIPGTNNEQFF,TRBJ2-1,TRBV19,NA,TRBD2
TGTGCCAGCTCACCCCGGACAGGGAGCAACACCGGGGAGCTGTTTTTT,CASSPRTGSNTGELFF,TRBJ2-2,TRBV18,NA,TRBD1
TGTGCCAGCAGTTTGTGGCTAGCGGGCACAGATACGCAGTATTTT,CASSLWLAGTDTQYF,TRBJ2-3,TRBV28,NA,TRBD2